This T cell receptor (beta chain) was observed in a study of blood T cell repertoires in COVID-19. Turning to the study itself: Nucleic acid was either cDNA or gDNA, and it came from T cells, B-cell-depleted T cells, or PBMCs.

The CDR3 contains 13 residues. The V gene lost 3 bases and the J gene lost 5 bases, with 10 bases spanning the gap. Original processing methods: Estimates of nucleated cell counts were drawn from the amplification of reference gene primers. TCRdb keeps only in-frame clones here, not all; method: immunoSEQ multiplex PCR. V and J calls and clone size come straight from that table; D and trimming were deduced from the DNA. The sample has about 170,000 clones; around nine tenths are singletons. The sequence was collected from a man between 60 and 70 years old with COVID-19, enrolled during active disease. Material for sequencing was peripheral blood. This sequence joins TRBV12-3 or TRBV12-4 and TRBJ2-5, with D possibly TRBD1 on 6 matching bases. CDR3 DNA sequence: TGTGCCAGCAGTTTGGGGGCCGCGGAGACCCAGTACTTC. Translating gives CASSLGAAETQYF.